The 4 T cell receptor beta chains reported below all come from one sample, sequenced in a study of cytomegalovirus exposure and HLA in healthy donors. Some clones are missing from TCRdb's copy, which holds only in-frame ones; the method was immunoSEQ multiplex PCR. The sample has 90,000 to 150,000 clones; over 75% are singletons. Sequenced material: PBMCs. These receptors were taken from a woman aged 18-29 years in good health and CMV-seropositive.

CDR3 DNA sequence: TGTGCCTGGAGTGCCGCGGGGGGGAAGTATTTT. Its translation is CAWSAAGGKYF. The rearrangement joins TRBV30 to TRBJ2-3; 9 positions match TRBD2. With V trimmed by 1 base and J by 13 bases, 3 bases remained unmatched. The CDR3 extends over 11 amino acids. CDR1 is GTSNPN and CDR2 is SVGIG in the germline V gene (reference sequence).

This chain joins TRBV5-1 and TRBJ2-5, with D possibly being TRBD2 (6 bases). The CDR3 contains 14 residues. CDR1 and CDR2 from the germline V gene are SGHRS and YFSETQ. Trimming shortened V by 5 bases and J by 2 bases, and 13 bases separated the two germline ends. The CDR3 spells CASSGTAAQETQYF. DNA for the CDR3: TGCGCCAGCAGTGGGACTGCGGCACAAGAGACCCAGTACTTC.

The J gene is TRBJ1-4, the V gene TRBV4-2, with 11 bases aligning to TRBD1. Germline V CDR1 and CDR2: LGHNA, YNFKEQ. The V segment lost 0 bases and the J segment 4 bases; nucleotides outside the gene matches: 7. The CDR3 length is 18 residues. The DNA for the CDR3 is TGTGCCAGCAGCCAAGAAAAGGGACAGGGGGTCCGTAATGAAAAACTGTTTTTT. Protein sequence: CASSQEKGQGVRNEKLFF.

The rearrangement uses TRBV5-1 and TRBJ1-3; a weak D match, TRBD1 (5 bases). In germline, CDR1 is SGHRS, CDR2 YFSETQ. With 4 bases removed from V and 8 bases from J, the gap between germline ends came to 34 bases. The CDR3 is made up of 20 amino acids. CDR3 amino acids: CASSPGFRWPQGGPGYTIYF. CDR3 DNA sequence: TGCGCCAGCAGCCCTGGTTTCCGCTGGCCTCAGGGAGGTCCGGGATACACCATATATTTT.